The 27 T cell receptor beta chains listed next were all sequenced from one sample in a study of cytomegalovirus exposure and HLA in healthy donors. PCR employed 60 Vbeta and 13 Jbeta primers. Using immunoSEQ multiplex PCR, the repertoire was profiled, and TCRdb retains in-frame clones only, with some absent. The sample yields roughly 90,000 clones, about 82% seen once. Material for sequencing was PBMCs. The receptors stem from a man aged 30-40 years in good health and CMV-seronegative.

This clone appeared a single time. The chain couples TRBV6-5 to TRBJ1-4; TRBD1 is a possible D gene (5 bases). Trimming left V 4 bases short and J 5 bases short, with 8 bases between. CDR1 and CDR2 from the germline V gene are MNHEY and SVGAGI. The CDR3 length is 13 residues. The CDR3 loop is CASSWTPNEKLFF. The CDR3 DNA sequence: TGTGCCAGCAGTTGGACACCAAATGAAAAACTGTTTTTT.

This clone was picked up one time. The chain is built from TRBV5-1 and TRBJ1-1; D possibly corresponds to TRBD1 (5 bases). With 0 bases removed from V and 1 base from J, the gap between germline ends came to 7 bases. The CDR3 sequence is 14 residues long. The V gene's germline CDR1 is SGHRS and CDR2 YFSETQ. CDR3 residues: CASSLVGQNTEAFF. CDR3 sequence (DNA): TGCGCCAGCAGCTTGGTCGGACAGAACACTGAAGCTTTCTTT.

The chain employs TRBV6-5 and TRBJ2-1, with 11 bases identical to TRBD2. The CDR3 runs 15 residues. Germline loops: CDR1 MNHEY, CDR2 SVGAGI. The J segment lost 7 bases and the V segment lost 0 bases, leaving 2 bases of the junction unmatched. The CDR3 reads CASSYSGLAENEQFF. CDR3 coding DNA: TGTGCCAGCAGTTACTCGGGACTAGCGGAGAATGAGCAGTTCTTC.

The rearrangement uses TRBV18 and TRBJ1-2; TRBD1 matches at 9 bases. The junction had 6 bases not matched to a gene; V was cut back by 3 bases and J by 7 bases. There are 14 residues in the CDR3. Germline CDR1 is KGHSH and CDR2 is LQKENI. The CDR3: CASSPGDRVCGYTF. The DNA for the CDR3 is TGTGCCAGCTCACCGGGGGACAGGGTATGTGGCTACACCTTC.

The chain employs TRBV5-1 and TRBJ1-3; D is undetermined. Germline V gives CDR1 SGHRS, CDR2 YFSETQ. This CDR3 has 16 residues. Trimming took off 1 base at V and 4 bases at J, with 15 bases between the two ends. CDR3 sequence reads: CASSLTGNEGGNTIYF. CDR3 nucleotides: TGCGCCAGCAGCTTGACGGGAAATGAAGGGGGAAACACCATATATTTT.

The CDR3 coding sequence is TGTGCCATCAGTGTCGAACGGGGCTATGGCTACACCTTC. It translates to CAISVERGYGYTF. The chain recombines TRBV10-3 with TRBJ1-2; D remains ambiguous. CDR3 length equals 13 residues. Trimming removed 4 bases at V and 4 bases at J, with 10 bases between. Per the germline V gene, CDR1 is ENHRY and CDR2 is SYGVKD.

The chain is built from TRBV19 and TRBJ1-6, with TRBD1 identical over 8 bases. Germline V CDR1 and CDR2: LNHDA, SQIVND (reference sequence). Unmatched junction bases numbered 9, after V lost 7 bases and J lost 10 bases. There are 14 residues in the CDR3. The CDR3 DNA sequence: TGTGCCAGTAAGCGGACAGGGTCGAGCTCACCCCTCCACTTT. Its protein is CASKRTGSSSPLHF.

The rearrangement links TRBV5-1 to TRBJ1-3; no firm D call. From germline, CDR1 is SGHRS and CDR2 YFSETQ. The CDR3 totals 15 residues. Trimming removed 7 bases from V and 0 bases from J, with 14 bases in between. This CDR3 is CASGNQTGSGNTIYF. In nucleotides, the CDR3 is TGCGCCAGCGGAAACCAGACGGGCTCTGGAAACACCATATATTTT.

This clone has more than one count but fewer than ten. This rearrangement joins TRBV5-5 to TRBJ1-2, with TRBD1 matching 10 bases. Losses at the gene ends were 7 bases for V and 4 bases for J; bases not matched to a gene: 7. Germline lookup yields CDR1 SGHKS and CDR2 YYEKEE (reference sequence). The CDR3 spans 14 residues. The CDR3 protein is CASLRTGGSYGYTF. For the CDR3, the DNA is TGTGCCAGCTTGAGGACAGGGGGATCCTATGGCTACACCTTC.

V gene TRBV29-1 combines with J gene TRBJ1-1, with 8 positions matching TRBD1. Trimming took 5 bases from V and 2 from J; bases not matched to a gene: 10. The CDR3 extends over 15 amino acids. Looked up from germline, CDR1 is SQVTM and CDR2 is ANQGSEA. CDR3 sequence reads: CSVKRGTGSNTEAFF. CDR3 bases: TGCAGCGTTAAAAGGGGGACAGGATCTAACACTGAAGCTTTCTTT.

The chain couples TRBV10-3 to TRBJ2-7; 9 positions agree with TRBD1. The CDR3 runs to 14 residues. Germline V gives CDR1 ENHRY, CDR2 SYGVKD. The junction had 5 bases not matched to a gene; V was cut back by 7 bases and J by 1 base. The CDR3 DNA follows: TGTGCCATCATGGCCGACAGGGGGTCCTACGAGCAGTACTTC. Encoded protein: CAIMADRGSYEQYF.

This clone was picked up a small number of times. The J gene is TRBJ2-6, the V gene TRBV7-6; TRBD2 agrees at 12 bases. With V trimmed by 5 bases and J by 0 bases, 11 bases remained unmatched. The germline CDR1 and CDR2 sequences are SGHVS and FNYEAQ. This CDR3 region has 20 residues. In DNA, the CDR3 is TGTGCCAGCAGCCCGTCAGCTAGCGGGAGGGATTACTCTGGGGCCAACGTCCTGACTTTC. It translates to CASSPSASGRDYSGANVLTF.

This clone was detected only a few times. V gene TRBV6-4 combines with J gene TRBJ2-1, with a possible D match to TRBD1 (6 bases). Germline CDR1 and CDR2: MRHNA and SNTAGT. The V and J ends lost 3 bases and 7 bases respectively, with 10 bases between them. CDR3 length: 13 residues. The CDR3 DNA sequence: TGTGCCAGCAGTGAGAGGACAGAAAATGAGCAGTTCTTC. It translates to CASSERTENEQFF.

The CDR3 coding sequence is TGCAGCGCCTGGACAGGGTTAGCCTACAATGAGCAGTTCTTC. It yields the protein CSAWTGLAYNEQFF. The V gene is TRBV29-1, the J gene TRBJ2-1, with 8 bases that match TRBD1. The CDR3 runs to 14 residues. Germline V gene sequence: CDR1 SQVTM, CDR2 ANQGSEA. Unmatched junction bases numbered 7, after V lost 7 bases and J lost 2 bases.

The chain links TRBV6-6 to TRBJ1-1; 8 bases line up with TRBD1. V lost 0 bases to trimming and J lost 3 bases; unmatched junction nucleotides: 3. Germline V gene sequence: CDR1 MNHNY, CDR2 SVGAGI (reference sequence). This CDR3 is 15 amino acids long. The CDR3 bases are TGTGCCAGCAGTTACTCAGGACAGGGCCACACTGAAGCTTTCTTT. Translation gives CASSYSGQGHTEAFF.

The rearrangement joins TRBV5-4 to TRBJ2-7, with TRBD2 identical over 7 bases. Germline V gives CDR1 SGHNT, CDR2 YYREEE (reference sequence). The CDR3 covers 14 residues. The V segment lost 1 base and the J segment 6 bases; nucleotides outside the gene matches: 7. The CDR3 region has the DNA TGTGCCAGCAGCTTGCCCCTGGCGGGGGTCGAGCAGTACTTC. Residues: CASSLPLAGVEQYF. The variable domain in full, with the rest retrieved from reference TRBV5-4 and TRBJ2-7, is ETGVTQSPTHLIKTRGQQVTLRCSSQSGHNTVSWYQQALGQGPQFIFQYYREEENGRGNFPPRFSGLQFPNYSSELNVNALELDDSALYLCASSLPLAGVEQYFGPGTRLTVT.

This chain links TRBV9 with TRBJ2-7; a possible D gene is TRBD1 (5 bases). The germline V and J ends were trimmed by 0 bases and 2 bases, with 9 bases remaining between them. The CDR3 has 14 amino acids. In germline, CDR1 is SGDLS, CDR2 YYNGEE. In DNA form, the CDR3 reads TGTGCCAGCAGCGTAGGGCAGGGCACCTACGAGCAGTACTTC. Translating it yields CASSVGQGTYEQYF.

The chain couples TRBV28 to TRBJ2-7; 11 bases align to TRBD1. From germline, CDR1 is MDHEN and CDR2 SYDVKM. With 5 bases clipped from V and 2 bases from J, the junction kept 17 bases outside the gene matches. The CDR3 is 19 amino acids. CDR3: CASSPRPGQGVHSTYEQYF. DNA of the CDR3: TGTGCCAGCAGTCCTAGACCGGGACAGGGGGTGCATTCTACCTACGAGCAGTACTTC.

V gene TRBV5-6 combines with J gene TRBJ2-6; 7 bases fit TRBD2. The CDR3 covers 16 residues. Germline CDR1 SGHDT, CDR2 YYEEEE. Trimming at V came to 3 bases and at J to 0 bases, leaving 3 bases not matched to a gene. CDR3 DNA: TGTGCCAGCAGCTCGGGAGGAATCTCTGGGGCCAACGTCCTGACTTTC. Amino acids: CASSSGGISGANVLTF.

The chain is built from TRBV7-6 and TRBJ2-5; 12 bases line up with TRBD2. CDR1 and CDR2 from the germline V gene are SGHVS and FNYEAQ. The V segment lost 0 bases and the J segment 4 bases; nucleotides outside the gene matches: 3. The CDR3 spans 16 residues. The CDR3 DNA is TGTGCCAGCAGCTTAGCGACTAGCGGGAGCGGAGAGACCCAGTACTTC. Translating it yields CASSLATSGSGETQYF. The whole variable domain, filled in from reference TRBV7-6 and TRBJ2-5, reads GAGVSQSPRYKVTKRGQDVALRCDPISGHVSLYWYRQALGQGPEFLTYFNYEAQQDKSGLPNDRFSAERPEGSISTLTIQRTEQRDSAMYRCASSLATSGSGETQYFGPGTRLLVL.

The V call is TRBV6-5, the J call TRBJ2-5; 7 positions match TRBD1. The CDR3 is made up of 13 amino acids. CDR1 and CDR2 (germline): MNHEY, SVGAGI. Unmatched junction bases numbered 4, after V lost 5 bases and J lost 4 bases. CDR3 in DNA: TGTGCCAGCAGTCAGAACAGGGGAGAGACCCAGTACTTC. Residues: CASSQNRGETQYF.

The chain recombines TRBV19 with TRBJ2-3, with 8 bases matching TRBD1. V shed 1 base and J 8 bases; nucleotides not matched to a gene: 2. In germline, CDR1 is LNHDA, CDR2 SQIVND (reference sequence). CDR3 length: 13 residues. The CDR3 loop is CASSIVTGATQYF. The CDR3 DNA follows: TGTGCCAGTAGTATAGTGACAGGGGCTACGCAGTATTTT.

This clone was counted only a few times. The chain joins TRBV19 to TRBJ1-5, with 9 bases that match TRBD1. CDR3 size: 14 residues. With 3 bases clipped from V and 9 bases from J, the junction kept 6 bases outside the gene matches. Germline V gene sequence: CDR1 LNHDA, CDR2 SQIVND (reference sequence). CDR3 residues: CASSMTGGQRPQHF. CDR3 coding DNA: TGTGCCAGTAGTATGACAGGGGGGCAGAGGCCCCAGCATTTT. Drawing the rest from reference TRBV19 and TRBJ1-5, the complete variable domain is DGGITQSPKYLFRKEGQNVTLSCEQNLNHDAMYWYRQDPGQGLRLIYYSQIVNDFQKGDIAEGYSVSREKKESFPLTVTSAQKNPTAFYLCASSMTGGQRPQHFGDGTRLSIL.

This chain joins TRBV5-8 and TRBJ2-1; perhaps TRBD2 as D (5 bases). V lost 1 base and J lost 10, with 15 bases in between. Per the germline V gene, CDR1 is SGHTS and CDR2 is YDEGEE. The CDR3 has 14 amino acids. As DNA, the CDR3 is TGTGCCAGCAGCTTGTCGGCTCCTTGGGAGGAGCAGTTCTTC. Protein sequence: CASSLSAPWEEQFF.

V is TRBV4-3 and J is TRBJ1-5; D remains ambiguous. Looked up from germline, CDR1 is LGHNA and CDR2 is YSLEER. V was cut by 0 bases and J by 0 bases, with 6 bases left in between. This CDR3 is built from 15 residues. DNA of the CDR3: TGCGCCAGCAGCCAAGATGGCACTAGCAATCAGCCCCAGCATTTT. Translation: CASSQDGTSNQPQHF.

The CDR3 loop reads CASTMGLAGTDTQYF. The CDR3 nucleotides are TGTGCCAGCACCATGGGACTAGCGGGCACAGATACGCAGTATTTT. V gene TRBV2 combines with J gene TRBJ2-3; 11 positions agree with TRBD2. Trimming at V came to 7 bases and at J to 1 base, leaving 4 bases not matched to a gene. Germline-derived CDR1 and CDR2 are SNHLY and FYNNEI. The length of the CDR3 is 15 residues.

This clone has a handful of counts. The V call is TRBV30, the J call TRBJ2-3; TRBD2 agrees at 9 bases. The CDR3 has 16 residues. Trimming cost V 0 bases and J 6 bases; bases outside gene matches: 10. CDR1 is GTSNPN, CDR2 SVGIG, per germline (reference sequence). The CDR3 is CAWSVVAGDGRDTQYF. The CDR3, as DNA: TGTGCCTGGAGTGTAGTAGCGGGAGATGGACGGGATACGCAGTATTTT.